The entry that follows covers one TCR beta chain sequence. Antigen specificity is unknown. These data originate in a study of regulatory T cells in long-lasting Graves disease. Overall study context: The term persistent Graves' disease signified upward of 5 years on antithyroid drugs with positive TSH receptor antibodies.

Library construction for TCR beta used iRepertoire HTBI primers and Arm-PCR of CDR3 regions. TCRdb ran MiXCR on the multiplex PCR reads and lists one entry per CDR3 protein. In the table there are 430,000 or so distinct CDR3 sequences, roughly 21% of which are singletons. Study-wide points: Relative to new patients (around 1,000), persistent patients exhibited greater sharing of public clonotypes (about 3,000). Accuracy may have been reduced by the small sample size.

The time point denotes: persistent/refractory GD, antithyroid drugs over 5 years with positive TRAb. RNA isolated from PBMCs was used to make the TCR library. Approximately 8.6-milliliter peripheral blood samples went into EDTA tubes. Germline CDR1 SNHLY, CDR2 FYNNEI. Trimming at V came to 6 bases and at J to 3 bases, leaving 11 bases not matched to a gene. This CDR3 has 17 amino acids. The receptor was derived from a female donor with Graves disease. This sample comprised peripheral blood mononuclear cells (PBMCs), obtained when the disease was refractory, from a patient treated with antithyroid drugs. The chain combines TRBV2 with TRBJ2-1, with 10 bases identical to TRBD2. The CDR3 reads CASSGGGLAIDYNEQFF. The CDR3 DNA reads TGTGCCAGCAGCGGGGGGGGACTAGCGATAGACTACAATGAGCAGTTCTTC.